The next 28 T cell receptor beta chains were all read from a single sample in a study of spatial heterogeneity in lung cancer. Using its own MiXCR run on the 5' RACE reads, TCRdb lists one record per CDR3 protein. The sample lists about 10,000 distinct CDR3 sequences, 4.5% to 6% occurring once. Time point given: sample taken at primary tumor resection. The authors sequenced whole RNA from tumor, nontumor lung or frozen PBMC without sorting. Sample: PBMCs, taken at surgery. Receptors originate from a male donor with early-stage non-small cell lung cancer.

This clonotype showed up many times. V usage is TRBV29-1 and J usage is TRBJ2-1, with D tentatively TRBD1 or TRBD2 (6 bases each). CDR1 and CDR2 (germline): SQVTM, ANQGSEA. Trimming pared 4 bases from V and 9 bases from J, leaving 22 bases between. This CDR3 region has 15 residues. CDR3 loop: CSVVSWGASAVEQFF. The CDR3 DNA is TGCAGCGTTGTTAGCTGGGGGGCTAGCGCGGTTGAGCAGTTCTTC.

By proportion, this clonotype is medium-sized. This rearrangement joins TRBV19 to TRBJ2-2; 9 nucleotides match TRBD2. The CDR3 is made up of 15 amino acids. The V and J ends lost 6 bases and 0 bases, in that order; junction bases with no gene match: 2. The germline CDR1 and CDR2 sequences are LNHDA and SQIVND (reference sequence). The CDR3 reads CASRSGGPNTGELFF. Written as DNA, the CDR3 is TGTGCCAGTAGAAGCGGGGGGCCGAACACCGGGGAGCTGTTTTTT.

This clonotype was detected ten times or more. CDR3 nucleotide sequence: TGCAGCGTAGACCCAGGGGGCGCGCAGGACACTGAAGCTTTCTTT. Protein product: CSVDPGGAQDTEAFF. The chain employs TRBV29-1 and TRBJ1-1; 8 bases line up with TRBD1. Germline V gives CDR1 SQVTM, CDR2 ANQGSEA. This CDR3 comprises 15 residues. V lost 6 bases to trimming and J lost 3 bases; unmatched junction nucleotides: 12.

This clonotype was counted ten times or more. This chain connects TRBV7-2 to TRBJ2-5; D is ambiguous. V lost 0 bases, J lost 2 bases, and 4 bases lay in between. In germline, CDR1 is SGHTA, CDR2 FQGNSA. The CDR3 is 13 residues long. CDR3 coding DNA: TGTGCCAGCAGCTTAGCGTCGCAAGAGACCCAGTACTTC. It encodes CASSLASQETQYF. The variable domain in full, completed from reference TRBV7-2 and TRBJ2-5, reads GAGVSQSPSNKVTEKGKDVELRCDPISGHTALYWYRQSLGQGLEFLIYFQGNSAPDKSGLPSDRFSAERTGGSVSTLTIQRTQQEDSAVYLCASSLASQETQYFGPGTRLLVL.

This clonotype was counted between two and nine times. The chain couples TRBV28 to TRBJ2-7; 10 positions match TRBD1. This CDR3 region has 15 residues. Unmatched junction bases numbered 7, after V lost 6 bases and J lost 2 bases. CDR1 is MDHEN and CDR2 is SYDVKM in the germline V gene. The CDR3 sequence is CASSEWTGGTYEQYF. DNA for the CDR3: TGTGCCAGCAGCGAATGGACAGGGGGAACCTACGAGCAGTACTTC. The full variable domain, rest sourced from reference TRBV28 and TRBJ2-7, is DVKVTQSSRYLVKRTGEKVFLECVQDMDHENMFWYRQDPGLGLRLIYFSYDVKMKEKGDIPEGYSVSREKKERFSLILESASTNQTSMYLCASSEWTGGTYEQYFGPGTRLTVT.

V and J are TRBV14 and TRBJ2-1, with D possibly TRBD1 on 6 matching bases. CDR3 length: 18 residues. Trimming removed 1 base from V and 3 bases from J, with 19 bases in between. Germline CDR1 is SGHDN and CDR2 is FVKESK. CDR3 sequence reads: CASSQGRARDTIYNEQFF. CDR3 nucleotides: TGTGCCAGCAGCCAAGGAAGGGCCAGGGACACCATCTACAATGAGCAGTTCTTC.

Many counts were recorded for this clonotype. This sequence joins TRBV7-9 and TRBJ2-6; D gene ambiguous. The CDR3 runs 15 residues. Germline V gene lookup returns CDR1 SEHNR and CDR2 FQNEAQ (reference sequence). V was shortened by 1 base and J by 5 bases, with 9 bases between the two germline ends. The CDR3 reads CASSLGAIRANVLTF. The CDR3 coding sequence is TGTGCCAGCAGCTTAGGAGCGATTAGGGCCAACGTCCTGACTTTC.

Relative to its sample, this clonotype is medium-sized. The chain links TRBV2 to TRBJ1-1; 8 bases fit TRBD1. The germline CDR1 and CDR2 sequences are SNHLY and FYNNEI. This CDR3 region has 14 residues. V was clipped by 4 bases and J by 1 base; unmatched bases: 2. The CDR3 here is CASSGQGRNTEAFF. CDR3 in DNA: TGTGCCAGCAGTGGACAGGGGAGGAACACTGAAGCTTTCTTT.

The table lists this clonotype with many counts. The chain has TRBV28 and TRBJ2-2; 10 bases line up with TRBD1. The junction had 5 bases not matched to a gene; V was cut back by 7 bases and J by 0 bases. Germline lookup yields CDR1 MDHEN and CDR2 SYDVKM. There are 16 residues in the CDR3. The CDR3 protein is CASTSTGGANTGELFF. CDR3 nucleotide sequence: TGTGCCAGCACCTCGACAGGGGGCGCGAACACCGGGGAGCTGTTTTTT. Looking up the rest from reference TRBV28 and TRBJ2-2 gives the full variable domain: DVKVTQSSRYLVKRTGEKVFLECVQDMDHENMFWYRQDPGLGLRLIYFSYDVKMKEKGDIPEGYSVSREKKERFSLILESASTNQTSMYLCASTSTGGANTGELFFGEGSRLTVL.

This clonotype has ten or more counts. The V call is TRBV27, the J call TRBJ1-5; 10 bases fit TRBD1. The V and J ends lost 6 bases and 3 bases, in that order; junction bases with no gene match: 8. The length of the CDR3 is 16 residues. The germline V gene encodes CDR1 MNHEY and CDR2 SMNVEV (reference sequence). CDR3 region: CASRATGTGDNQPQHF. CDR3 coding DNA: TGTGCCAGCAGAGCCACCGGGACAGGGGACAATCAGCCCCAGCATTTT.

This clonotype is medium-sized (0.01 to 0.1%) within its sample. This sequence joins TRBV12-3 or TRBV12-4 and TRBJ2-5; D may match TRBD1 or TRBD2 (6 bases each). V was trimmed by 4 bases and J by 5 bases, leaving 14 bases between them. The CDR3 sequence is 14 residues long. The CDR3 loop is CASSSEGGRETQYF. The DNA of the CDR3 is TGTGCCAGCAGTTCCGAGGGGGGTAGGGAGACCCAGTACTTC.

This clonotype was picked up many times. The V call is TRBV7-2, the J call TRBJ2-7; 11 bases match TRBD2. Germline-derived CDR1 and CDR2 are SGHTA and FQGNSA. The J segment lost 7 bases and the V segment lost 5 bases, leaving 7 bases of the junction unmatched. The CDR3 sequence is 14 residues long. CDR3 residues: CASSLTSGASEQYF. For the CDR3, the DNA is TGTGCCAGCAGCCTGACTAGCGGGGCCTCAGAGCAGTACTTC.

This clonotype was picked up many times. J is TRBJ2-6 and V is TRBV27; D is perhaps TRBD1 (5 bases). The V end lost 0 bases, the J end lost 5 bases, and 8 bases lay between the germline ends. The CDR3 spans 15 residues. CDR1 is MNHEY, CDR2 SMNVEV, per germline (reference sequence). The CDR3 here is CASSLSSDRANVLTF. The CDR3 DNA reads as TGTGCCAGCAGTTTATCGTCGGACAGGGCCAACGTCCTGACTTTC.

This clonotype was seen ten or more times. The CDR3: CASSANSGSRYEQYF. CDR3 DNA: TGCGCCAGCAGCGCCAATAGCGGGAGTAGATACGAGCAGTACTTC. J is TRBJ2-7 and V is TRBV5-1; 9 bases align to TRBD2. The germline V gene has CDR1 SGHRS and CDR2 YFSETQ. The V segment lost 4 bases and the J segment 4 bases; nucleotides outside the gene matches: 9. The CDR3 consists of 15 residues.

This clonotype was detected ten times or more. This chain uses TRBV25-1 with TRBJ2-3; D remains unclear. Trimming took off 2 bases at V and 6 bases at J, with 12 bases between the two ends. This CDR3 spans 14 amino acids. CDR1 and CDR2 from the germline V gene are MGHDK and SYGVNS. CDR3 in DNA: TGTGCCAGCAGTGAAGGACCCCCTATGGATACGCAGTATTTT. This translates into CASSEGPPMDTQYF.

This clonotype was recorded at least ten times. This chain joins TRBV18 and TRBJ2-7; 10 bases match TRBD1. The V segment lost 5 bases and the J segment 3 bases; nucleotides outside the gene matches: 4. This CDR3 contains 14 residues. Germline CDR1 reads KGHSH; CDR2 reads LQKENI. This chain's CDR3 is CASSSRDRGYEQYF. DNA for the CDR3: TGTGCCAGCTCATCCCGGGACAGGGGCTACGAGCAGTACTTC.

Many counts were recorded for this clonotype. The CDR3 bases are TGTGCCAGCAGGTCAGGGGATACTTCCTACGAGCAGTACTTC. Translation: CASRSGDTSYEQYF. The V call is TRBV6-6, the J call TRBJ2-7, with D maybe TRBD1 (6 bases). V was trimmed by 6 bases and J by 1 base, leaving 13 bases between them. CDR1 is MNHNY and CDR2 is SVGAGI in the germline V gene (reference sequence). The CDR3 extends over 14 amino acids.

This clonotype came up a few times. The CDR3 spells CSGTLQETQYF. CDR3 coding DNA: TGCAGTGGGACTTTACAAGAGACCCAGTACTTC. The chain combines TRBV20-1 with TRBJ2-5, with D possibly matching TRBD2 (5 bases). There are 11 residues in the CDR3. Germline CDR1 reads DFQATT; CDR2 reads SNEGSKA (reference sequence). V was cut by 7 bases and J by 2 bases, with 8 bases left in between.

This clonotype occurred a few times. V gene TRBV20-1 combines with J gene TRBJ1-1; D is unclear. The germline gives CDR1 DFQATT, CDR2 SNEGSKA (reference sequence). The CDR3 has 9 amino acids. V was shortened by 3 bases and J by 6 bases, with 2 bases between the two germline ends. CDR3 region: CSASPEAFF. The CDR3 DNA follows: TGCAGTGCTAGCCCTGAAGCTTTCTTT.

This clonotype is medium-sized in the sample. The chain carries TRBV24-1 and TRBJ1-1, with a possible D match to TRBD1 (6 bases). The V gene's germline CDR1 is KGHDR and CDR2 SFDVKD. V lost 5 bases and J 3 bases, leaving 15 bases between the germline ends. CDR3 length: 15 residues. CDR3 in DNA: TGTGCCACCAGTGGCACAGGGTCCGGGGACACTGAAGCTTTCTTT. Protein sequence: CATSGTGSGDTEAFF.

This clonotype has ten or more counts. The V gene is TRBV18, the J gene TRBJ1-1, with a tentative D call TRBD1 (5 bases). This CDR3 contains 16 residues. V lost 3 bases and J lost 3, with 17 bases in between. The germline V gene has CDR1 KGHSH and CDR2 LQKENI. The CDR3 region is CASSPFTSSGDTEAFF. The CDR3 DNA follows: TGTGCCAGCTCACCGTTCACCAGCTCGGGGGACACTGAAGCTTTCTTT.

This clonotype was counted many times. This chain connects TRBV19 to TRBJ1-6; D unclear. The CDR3 loop spans 15 amino acids. V gave up 3 bases and J gave up 7 bases, with 13 bases separating them. Germline V CDR1 and CDR2: LNHDA, SQIVND (reference sequence). The CDR3: CASSMDPGWNSPLHF. CDR3 coding DNA: TGTGCCAGTAGTATGGACCCTGGATGGAATTCACCCCTCCACTTT.

The table lists this clonotype with a few counts. The rearrangement joins TRBV21-1 to TRBJ2-3; TRBD1, as called in the table, went unchecked against the DNA. TRBV21-1 is designated a pseudogene. This CDR3 contains 14 residues. CDR3 loop: CASSKGDPTDTQYF. CDR3 sequence (DNA): TGTGCCAGCAGCAAAGGGGACCCCACAGATACGCAGTATTTT.

In this sample, this clonotype turned up many times. V and J are TRBV2 and TRBJ2-3; TRBD2 is a possible D gene (6 bases). Germline-derived CDR1 and CDR2 are SNHLY and FYNNEI. The CDR3 is 16 residues long. Trimming left V 1 base short and J 0 bases short, with 11 bases between. The CDR3 DNA follows: TGTGCCAGCAGTGAAGTACGGAGGGCCAGCACAGATACGCAGTATTTT. It is translated as CASSEVRRASTDTQYF. The full variable domain, with the rest looked up from reference TRBV2 and TRBJ2-3, is EPEVTQTPSHQVTQMGQEVILRCVPISNHLYFYWYRQILGQKVEFLVSFYNNEISEKSEIFDDQFSVERPDGSNFTLKIRSTKLEDSAMYFCASSEVRRASTDTQYFGPGTRLTVL.

This clonotype is categorized as medium-sized. The V gene is TRBV2, the J gene TRBJ2-5; the match to TRBD2 covers 8 bases. CDR3 size: 15 residues. Germline V CDR1 and CDR2: SNHLY, FYNNEI. V dropped 4 bases and J dropped 2; count of bases not matched to a gene: 6. The CDR3 sequence is CASSGESGRQETQYF. CDR3 DNA: TGTGCCAGCAGTGGAGAAAGCGGGAGACAAGAGACCCAGTACTTC.

This clonotype was detected ten times or more. The V gene is TRBV11-1, the J gene TRBJ1-1, with unresolved D. The CDR3 covers 13 residues. Germline values: CDR1 SGHAT, CDR2 FQDESV (reference sequence). With 5 bases removed from V and 5 bases from J, the gap between germline ends came to 12 bases. The CDR3 DNA sequence: TGTGCCAGCAGCCCCGTTTCGGAGACTGAAGCTTTCTTT. Translating gives CASSPVSETEAFF. Supplemented by reference TRBV11-1 and TRBJ1-1, the full variable domain reads EAEVAQSPRYKITEKSQAVAFWCDPISGHATLYWYRQILGQGPELLVQFQDESVVDDSQLPKDRFSAERLKGVDSTLKIQPAELGDSAMYLCASSPVSETEAFFGQGTRLTVV.

This clonotype was seen at least ten times. The chain carries TRBV4-2 and TRBJ2-2, with D tentatively TRBD2 (5 bases). In germline, CDR1 is LGHNA, CDR2 YNFKEQ. This CDR3 contains 14 residues. The V end was cut by 1 base, the J end by 4 bases, with 7 bases between. CDR3 region: CASSQVGSTGELFF. DNA of the CDR3: TGTGCCAGCAGCCAAGTAGGGAGCACCGGGGAGCTGTTTTTT.

This clonotype was picked up a small number of times. V is TRBV7-3 and J is TRBJ2-1; 9 positions match TRBD2. V was clipped by 1 base and J by 5 bases; unmatched bases: 3. The germline V gene encodes CDR1 SGHTA and CDR2 FQGTGA. This CDR3 comprises 15 residues. The CDR3 DNA is TGTGCCAGCAGCTTAAGCGGGAGGGAGAACAATGAGCAGTTCTTC. It translates to CASSLSGRENNEQFF.